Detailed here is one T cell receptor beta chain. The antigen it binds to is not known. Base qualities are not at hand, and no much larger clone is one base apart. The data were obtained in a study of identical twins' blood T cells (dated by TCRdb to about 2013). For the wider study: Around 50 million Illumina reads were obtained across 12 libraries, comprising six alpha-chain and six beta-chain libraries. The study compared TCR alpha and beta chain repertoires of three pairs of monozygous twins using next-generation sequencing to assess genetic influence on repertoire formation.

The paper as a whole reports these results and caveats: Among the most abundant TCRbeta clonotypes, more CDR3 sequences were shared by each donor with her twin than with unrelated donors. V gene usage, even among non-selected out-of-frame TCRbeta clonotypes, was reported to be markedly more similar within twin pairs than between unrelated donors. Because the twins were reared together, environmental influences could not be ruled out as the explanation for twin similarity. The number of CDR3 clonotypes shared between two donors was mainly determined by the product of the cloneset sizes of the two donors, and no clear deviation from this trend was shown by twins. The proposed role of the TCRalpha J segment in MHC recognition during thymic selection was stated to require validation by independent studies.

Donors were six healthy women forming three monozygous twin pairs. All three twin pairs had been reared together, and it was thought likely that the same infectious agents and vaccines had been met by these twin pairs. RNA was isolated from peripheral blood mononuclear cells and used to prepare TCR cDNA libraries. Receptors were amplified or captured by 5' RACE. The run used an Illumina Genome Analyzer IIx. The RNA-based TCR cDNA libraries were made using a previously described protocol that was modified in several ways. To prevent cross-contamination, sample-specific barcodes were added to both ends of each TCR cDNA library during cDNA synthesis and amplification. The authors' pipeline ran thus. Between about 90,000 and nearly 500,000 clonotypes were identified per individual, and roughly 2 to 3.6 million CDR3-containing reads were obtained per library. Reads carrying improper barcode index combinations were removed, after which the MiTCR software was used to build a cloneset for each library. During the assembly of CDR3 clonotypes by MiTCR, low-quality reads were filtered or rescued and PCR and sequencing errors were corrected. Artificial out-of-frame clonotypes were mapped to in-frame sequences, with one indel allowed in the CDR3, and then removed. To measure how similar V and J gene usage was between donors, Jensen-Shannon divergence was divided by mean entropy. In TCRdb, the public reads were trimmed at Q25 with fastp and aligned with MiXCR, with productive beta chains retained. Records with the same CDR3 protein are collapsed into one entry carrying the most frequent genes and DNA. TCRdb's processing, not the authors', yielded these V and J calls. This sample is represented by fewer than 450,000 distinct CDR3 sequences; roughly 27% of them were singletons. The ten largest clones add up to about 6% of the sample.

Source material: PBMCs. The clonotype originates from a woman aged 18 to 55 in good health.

CDR3 loop: CASSSWAIELFF. The DNA sequence is as follows: TGTGCCAGCAGTTCGTGGGCGATTGAACTGTTTTTT. Recombination joined TRBV2 with TRBJ1-4; the D gene lacks a confident call. From the cysteine up to the phenylalanine, the CDR3 has a length of 12 residues. Left in the record is the CDR3 DNA by itself, 36 bases read in frame from the first base. V is shortened by 5 bases, J by 12 bases, and the region joining them spans 13 bases. As encoded in the germline V gene, CDR1 is SNHLY while CDR2 is FYNNEI.